The clone carrying this T cell receptor beta chain was counted at least ten times. Its antigen remains unidentified. This CDR3 is 13 amino acids long. Germline lookup yields CDR1 SGHVS and CDR2 FNYEAQ. Between the trimmed V and J ends, which lost 5 bases and 11 bases, there was a span of 13 bases. The sample is drawn from a study of T cell repertoires in cytomegalovirus infection. The study, taken as a whole, reports: Adding up the frequency of public TCR beta families identified people who carried CMV plus the relevant HLA.

From the reads, TCRdb called clonotypes with MiXCR, one entry per CDR3 protein. The table records about 240,000 distinct CDR3 sequences, 6% to 8% of them present only once. This receptor was taken from a human donor in good health (CMV status not recorded). Some clones in this sample may be carry-over from other donors' samples. The sequenced sample consisted of PBMCs. This sequence joins TRBV7-6 and TRBJ1-6; D gene ambiguous. In nucleotides, the CDR3 is TGTGCCAGCAGCCCAGACGGATCGGCACCCCTCCACTTT. This encodes CASSPDGSAPLHF. Full variable domain (remainder filled in from reference TRBV7-6 and TRBJ1-6): GAGVSQSPRYKVTKRGQDVALRCDPISGHVSLYWYRQALGQGPEFLTYFNYEAQQDKSGLPNDRFSAERPEGSISTLTIQRTEQRDSAMYRCASSPDGSAPLHFGNGTRLTVT.